These T cell receptor beta chains were read from a single sample in a study of T cell repertoires in cytomegalovirus infection. These TCRs are of unknown antigen specificity. TCRdb passed the reads through MiXCR, listing each CDR3 protein once. Of approximately 470,000 distinct CDR3 sequences listed, about two fifths are singletons. The source material was cultured PBMCs, sampled from culture after CMV antigen stimulation. These receptors all come from a human donor in good health (CMV status not recorded). Some clones in this sample may be carry-over from other donors' samples. Each CDR3 is given without its conserved first and last residue. Fields, in order: V gene, CDR3 protein.

v_gene: TRBV29-1; CDR3aa: SAQGQGYTEAF
v_gene: TRBV7-2; CDR3aa: ASSSGLAGLYEQH
v_gene: TRBV7-6; CDR3aa: ASSLRQGFDEQY
v_gene: TRBV7-9; CDR3aa: ASSARRSHYGYT
v_gene: TRBV2; CDR3aa: ASKVDRETYNEQF
v_gene: TRBV7-8; CDR3aa: ASSLGPVPGREKLF
v_gene: TRBV7-2; CDR3aa: ASSGSGSSLGEQF
v_gene: TRBV6-5; CDR3aa: ASSAGQGFTEAF
v_gene: TRBV7-4; CDR3aa: ASSARGGTGGIEQY
v_gene: TRBV7-2; CDR3aa: ASSLTGRGIYNEQF
v_gene: TRBV27; CDR3aa: ASSLGQGSHNEQY
v_gene: TRBV14; CDR3aa: ASSQDNGRGGAGNEQF
v_gene: TRBV2; CDR3aa: ASSKGDIGNTIY
v_gene: TRBV7-2; CDR3aa: ASSFSGLGGDIQY
v_gene: TRBV7-6; CDR3aa: ASSVPPTDTQY
v_gene: TRBV7-8; CDR3aa: ASSTRLGTSGKDSYEQY
v_gene: TRBV10-3; CDR3aa: AISEHHTEAF
v_gene: TRBV20-1; CDR3aa: SARTMAGLNYNEQF
v_gene: TRBV6-2/TRBV6-3; CDR3aa: ASSYFSGQETQY
v_gene: TRBV2; CDR3aa: ASSGGYNSPLH
v_gene: TRBV7-6; CDR3aa: ASSLGQTSDTQY
v_gene: TRBV7-8; CDR3aa: ASSLGVQGNYNEQF
v_gene: TRBV4-3; CDR3aa: ASSSGLANNEQF
v_gene: TRBV27; CDR3aa: ASGVSGNTIY
v_gene: TRBV7-9; CDR3aa: ASSLGTHYEQY
v_gene: TRBV7-2; CDR3aa: ASSTFGGYNEQF
v_gene: TRBV20-1; CDR3aa: SARGAGANVLT
v_gene: TRBV6-1; CDR3aa: ASEAGGAYNEQF
v_gene: TRBV7-2; CDR3aa: ASSSHSSGEQY
v_gene: TRBV11-2; CDR3aa: ASSGGRLNEQY
v_gene: TRBV7-8; CDR3aa: ASSYFNPPTAFEAF
v_gene: TRBV18; CDR3aa: ASSPRDKNYGYT
v_gene: TRBV7-9; CDR3aa: ASSSVFGYGYT
v_gene: TRBV19; CDR3aa: ASSPMTG
v_gene: TRBV18; CDR3aa: ASSPTRQGNQETQY
v_gene: TRBV6-6; CDR3aa: ASSYFPRTAAKTEAF
v_gene: TRBV12-3/TRBV12-4; CDR3aa: ASSHSGPSQPQH
v_gene: TRBV19; CDR3aa: ASMGGSNSYEQY
v_gene: TRBV19; CDR3aa: ASSVQGVDGYT
v_gene: TRBV7-2; CDR3aa: ASSRRVGNTEAF
v_gene: TRBV12-3/TRBV12-4; CDR3aa: ASSLGGYYYEQY